These 21 T cell receptor beta chains originate from one sample sequenced in a study of blood T cell repertoires in COVID-19. Clones were read by immunoSEQ multiplex PCR, and TCRdb kept only the in-frame ones, dropping some. The data hold roughly 150,000 clones, with around 75% observed a single time. What was sequenced was peripheral blood. The receptors were gathered from an elderly woman with acute or convalescent COVID-19.

The chain couples TRBV19 to TRBJ2-3, with TRBD1 matching over 8 bases. The CDR3 covers 14 residues. V lost 6 bases to trimming and J lost 2 bases; unmatched junction nucleotides: 4. CDR1 and CDR2 from the germline V gene are LNHDA and SQIVND (reference sequence). The CDR3 DNA is TGTGCCAGTAGCGTGGACAGGGACACAGATACGCAGTATTTT. It encodes CASSVDRDTDTQYF.

The count of this clone is one. The V and J genes are TRBV5-3 and TRBJ2-1; TRBD2 matches at 16 bases. TRBV5-3 falls under the ORF class, with uncertain function. J was trimmed by 0 bases and V by 8 bases; bases with no gene match: 8. CDR3 length equals 18 residues. CDR3 nucleotide sequence: TGTGCCAGTTGCGGGGGACTAGCGGGAGGGAGCTCCTACAATGAGCAGTTCTTC. Translation gives CASCGGLAGGSSYNEQFF.

The V gene is TRBV10-1, the J gene TRBJ1-1, with D unresolved. Looked up from germline, CDR1 is WNHNN and CDR2 is SYGVQD (reference sequence). The CDR3 is 14 amino acids. V was clipped by 0 bases and J by 2 bases, with 7 bases between them. This chain's CDR3 is CASSESAGNTEAFF. DNA for the CDR3: TGCGCCAGCAGTGAGTCGGCGGGTAACACTGAAGCTTTCTTT.

The rearrangement joins TRBV27 to TRBJ2-4, with 10 bases lining up with TRBD1. Germline V gene sequence: CDR1 MNHEY, CDR2 SMNVEV (reference sequence). The CDR3 is made up of 15 amino acids. J gave up 7 bases and V 5 bases, and 8 bases lay outside the gene matches. The CDR3 DNA follows: TGTGCCAGCAGTACCCGGGACAGGGGTTTCAACATTCAGTACTTC. It yields the protein CASSTRDRGFNIQYF.

V gene TRBV6-6 combines with J gene TRBJ2-7, with D possibly matching TRBD1 (6 bases). V lost 6 bases and J 1 base, leaving 7 bases between the germline ends. CDR1 is MNHNY and CDR2 is SVGAGI in the germline V gene (reference sequence). This CDR3 spans 12 amino acids. CDR3 amino acids: CASRGQSYEQYF. The CDR3, as DNA: TGTGCCAGCAGAGGACAGTCCTACGAGCAGTACTTC.

This clone is a singleton in its sample. The rearrangement uses TRBV5-1 and TRBJ2-7; 9 nucleotides match TRBD1. With 3 bases clipped from V and 4 bases from J, the junction kept 5 bases outside the gene matches. In germline, CDR1 is SGHRS, CDR2 YFSETQ. The CDR3 totals 14 residues. CDR3 region: CASSWDRAEYEQYF. CDR3 coding DNA: TGCGCCAGCAGCTGGGACAGGGCGGAGTACGAGCAGTACTTC.

The V call is TRBV2, the J call TRBJ1-2, with 7 bases aligning to TRBD1. Germline CDR1 is SNHLY and CDR2 is FYNNEI. CDR3 length: 14 residues. J was trimmed by 0 bases and V by 5 bases; bases with no gene match: 3. The CDR3 bases are TGTGCCAGCAGTTGGGACAGTTCTAACTATGGCTACACCTTC. Translation: CASSWDSSNYGYTF.

The V gene is TRBV2, the J gene TRBJ1-6, with a weak D call TRBD1 (6 bases). The CDR3 length is 13 residues. Germline V gene sequence: CDR1 SNHLY, CDR2 FYNNEI. Trimming stripped 8 bases from V and 9 bases from J, with 14 bases between. CDR3 in DNA: TGTGCCAGCGGCCAGAGGGGGACTTCACCCCTCCACTTT. As protein: CASGQRGTSPLHF.

This sequence joins TRBV28 and TRBJ2-1; perhaps TRBD2 as D (6 bases). V was pared by 3 bases and J by 4 bases, with 16 bases between. CDR3 length equals 16 residues. CDR1 and CDR2 (germline): MDHEN, SYDVKM. CDR3 sequence: CASSLPGLTSYNEQFF. CDR3 nucleotide sequence: TGTGCCAGCAGTTTGCCGGGACTGACGAGTTACAATGAGCAGTTCTTC.

This clone has only a few counts. The V call is TRBV5-1, the J call TRBJ1-2, with D unresolved. This CDR3 is 13 amino acids long. V was trimmed by 0 bases and J by 4 bases, leaving 7 bases between them. The germline V gene encodes CDR1 SGHRS and CDR2 YFSETQ. For the CDR3, the DNA is TGCGCCAGCAGCTTGGAGACGGGCTATGGCTACACCTTC. The encoded protein is CASSLETGYGYTF. Complete variable domain (other parts from reference TRBV5-1 and TRBJ1-2): KAGVTQTPRYLIKTRGQQVTLSCSPISGHRSVSWYQQTPGQGLQFLFEYFSETQRNKGNFPGRFSGRQFSNSRSEMNVSTLELGDSALYLCASSLETGYGYTFGSGTRLTVV.

The rearrangement joins TRBV20-1 to TRBJ2-7, with D possibly TRBD2 on 6 matching bases. The CDR3 spans 10 residues. The germline CDR1 and CDR2 sequences are DFQATT and SNEGSKA (reference sequence). V was clipped by 6 bases and J by 8 bases, with 11 bases between them. CDR3 loop: CSAELAKQYF. CDR3 bases: TGCAGTGCCGAACTAGCAAAGCAGTACTTC.

The chain uses TRBV28 and TRBJ2-7; TRBD2 aligns across 13 bases. The CDR3 loop spans 15 amino acids. Trimming took 6 bases from V and 5 from J; bases not matched to a gene: 7. Germline V lookup: CDR1 MDHEN, CDR2 SYDVKM. This CDR3 reads CASRTSGRAPDEQYF. The CDR3 DNA reads as TGTGCCAGCAGAACTAGCGGGAGGGCTCCGGACGAGCAGTACTTC.

The chain recombines TRBV9 with TRBJ2-5; no clear D. Germline lookup yields CDR1 SGDLS and CDR2 YYNGEE. CDR3 length: 13 amino acids. Trimming took 3 bases from V and 1 from J, leaving 7 bases between them. CDR3 in amino acids: CASSGYVQETQYF. The DNA for the CDR3 is TGTGCCAGCAGCGGCTACGTCCAAGAGACCCAGTACTTC. The full variable domain, rest sourced from reference TRBV9 and TRBJ2-5, is DSGVTQTPKHLITATGQRVTLRCSPRSGDLSVYWYQQSLDQGLQFLIQYYNGEERAKGNILERFSAQQFPDLHSELNLSSLELGDSALYFCASSGYVQETQYFGPGTRLLVL.

The chain couples TRBV9 to TRBJ1-5; no definite D call. Germline-derived CDR1 and CDR2 are SGDLS and YYNGEE. The germline V and J ends were trimmed by 1 base and 0 bases, with 17 bases remaining between them. This CDR3 region has 18 residues. As DNA, the CDR3 is TGTGCCAGCAGCGTAAATCCCGGTCGGGGATATAGCAATCAGCCCCAGCATTTT. This codes for CASSVNPGRGYSNQPQHF.

This CDR3 is CASSRPSSPGELFF. The CDR3 DNA follows: TGCGCCAGCAGTCGCCCTAGCTCCCCCGGGGAGCTGTTTTTT. The V call is TRBV10-1, the J call TRBJ2-2; D is possibly TRBD2 (5 bases). Germline lookup yields CDR1 WNHNN and CDR2 SYGVQD (reference sequence). V gave up 5 bases and J gave up 6 bases, with 13 bases separating them. The CDR3 length is 14 residues.

This clone showed up many times. The chain has TRBV19 and TRBJ1-5; D is ambiguous. V lost 6 bases and J lost 0, with 9 bases in between. Germline-derived CDR1 and CDR2 are LNHDA and SQIVND (reference sequence). This CDR3 region has 14 residues. CDR3 sequence: CASRDFVSNQPQHF. Written as DNA, the CDR3 is TGTGCCAGTAGGGACTTTGTTAGCAATCAGCCCCAGCATTTT.

This chain uses TRBV6-6 with TRBJ2-2, with a tentative D call TRBD1 (6 bases). Germline V CDR1 and CDR2: MNHNY, SVGAGI (reference sequence). The V and J ends lost 6 bases and 2 bases respectively, with 13 bases between them. The CDR3 is 15 residues long. The CDR3 DNA reads TGTGCCAGCAGCGGACAGACCGAAAACACCGGGGAGCTGTTTTTT. Amino acid sequence: CASSGQTENTGELFF.

The V call is TRBV2, the J call TRBJ1-1, with 10 bases that match TRBD1. The length of the CDR3 is 16 residues. V lost 5 bases and J lost 1; bases outside the gene matches: 7. The germline CDR1 and CDR2 sequences are SNHLY and FYNNEI. The CDR3 DNA sequence: TGTGCCAGCAGTCGGGACAGGGGATGGAGGAACACTGAAGCTTTCTTT. This sequence encodes CASSRDRGWRNTEAFF.

This clone showed up just a few times. V is TRBV4-1 and J is TRBJ2-2; TRBD2 matches 14 bases. V dropped 0 bases and J dropped 3; count of bases not matched to a gene: 3. Germline-derived CDR1 and CDR2 are MGHRA and YSYEKL. The CDR3 spans 18 residues. CDR3 loop: CASSQEGLAGVDTGELFF. As DNA, the CDR3 is TGCGCCAGCAGCCAAGAGGGACTAGCGGGAGTCGACACCGGGGAGCTGTTTTTT.

The chain couples TRBV30 to TRBJ2-2, with D maybe TRBD1 (6 bases). CDR1 is GTSNPN and CDR2 is SVGIG in the germline V gene (reference sequence). The V end was cut by 4 bases, the J end by 4 bases, with 16 bases between. The CDR3 runs to 15 residues. The CDR3 protein is CAWNGQTRSTGELFF. The CDR3 DNA reads as TGTGCCTGGAACGGACAGACCCGGAGCACCGGGGAGCTGTTTTTT.

The gene calls are TRBV28 and TRBJ1-1, with 9 bases aligning to TRBD1. From germline, CDR1 is MDHEN and CDR2 SYDVKM. The CDR3 covers 14 residues. Unmatched junction bases numbered 8, after V lost 6 bases and J lost 6 bases. The CDR3 protein is CASRSGTGLSEAFF. DNA for the CDR3: TGTGCCAGCAGGTCCGGGACAGGGTTGTCTGAAGCTTTCTTT.